This paragraph covers one T cell receptor beta chain sequence. The data were obtained in a study of control samples from healthy donors and cancer patients. Germline CDR1 LGHDT, CDR2 YNNKEL (reference sequence). V was shortened by 1 base and J by 5 bases, with 15 bases between the two germline ends. This CDR3 has 16 amino acids. Data came from immunoSEQ multiplex PCR; TCRdb stores just in-frame clones and leaves some out. The table has 200,000 to 250,000 clones, roughly 94% seen once. The V and J genes are TRBV3-1 (or the pseudogene TRBV3-2) and TRBJ1-5; D ambiguous. The clonotype was recovered from a man in his fifties in good health. Sequencing was carried out using blood. The CDR3 DNA reads as TGTGCCAGCAGCCAAGCCGGCACCGAGGTCGATCAGCCCCAGCATTTT. Its protein is CASSQAGTEVDQPQHF.